These 32 T cell receptor beta chains share one sample of origin, sequenced in a study of T cell responses to AZD1222 COVID-19 vaccine. Repertoires were generated with immunoSEQ multiplex PCR, while TCRdb's copy carries only in-frame clones and drops some. Of approximately 150,000 clones listed, 90% are singletons. Sequencing used peripheral blood, obtained on day 0 of AZD1222 vaccination. These receptors were taken from an adult in good health.

This chain links TRBV4-3 with TRBJ1-4; TRBD1 agrees at 10 bases. The CDR3 sequence is 14 residues long. J gave up 5 bases and V 4 bases, and 1 base lay outside the gene matches. Germline values: CDR1 LGHNA, CDR2 YSLEER. For the CDR3, the DNA is TGCGCCAGCAGCCCGGACAGGGGGAATGAAAAACTGTTTTTT. Its translation is CASSPDRGNEKLFF.

The CDR3 region has the DNA TGCAGCGTTGAGCTGGCAGGGACTGGCTACACCTTC. It codes for CSVELAGTGYTF. The chain combines TRBV29-1 with TRBJ1-2, with a weak D call TRBD1 (5 bases). Germline V CDR1 and CDR2: SQVTM, ANQGSEA. V dropped 3 bases and J dropped 7 bases, with 12 bases sitting between them. The CDR3 totals 12 residues.

This chain links TRBV12-1 with TRBJ2-1. TRBV12-1 is an annotated pseudogene. The CDR3 totals 14 residues. This chain's CDR3 is CASSFATLRGQQFF. The CDR3 nucleotides read TGTGCCAGCAGCTTCGCGACCCTTAGGGGACAGCAGTTCTTC.

The chain joins TRBV10-3 to TRBJ2-1, with D possibly being TRBD1 or TRBD2 (9 bases each). V was trimmed by 2 bases and J by 4 bases, leaving 15 bases between them. This CDR3 has 16 amino acids. The germline V gene has CDR1 ENHRY and CDR2 SYGVKD. CDR3 in DNA: TGTGCCATCAGTGAGCTAGCGGGGACAGGGTACAATGAGCAGTTCTTC. This sequence encodes CAISELAGTGYNEQFF.

The CDR3 nucleotides read TGTGCCAGCAGCTTGGCGGGGATTAGCAATCAGCCCCAGCATTTT. This sequence encodes CASSLAGISNQPQHF. J is TRBJ1-5 and V is TRBV11-2; no definite D call. CDR3 length: 15 amino acids. Germline assignment: CDR1 SGHAT and CDR2 FQNNGV. Trimming removed 3 bases at V and 0 bases at J, with 9 bases between.

This chain links TRBV6-5 with TRBJ2-3; 8 nucleotides align to TRBD1. This CDR3 contains 15 residues. Germline trimming cut 5 bases from V and 5 bases from J; bases unmatched to any gene: 9. The germline gives CDR1 MNHEY, CDR2 SVGAGI. The CDR3 loop reads CASSPDRGIRDTQYF. DNA for the CDR3: TGTGCCAGCAGTCCTGACAGGGGCATAAGAGATACGCAGTATTTT.

The chain carries TRBV25-1 and TRBJ1-5; D unclear. With 3 bases removed from V and 0 bases from J, the gap between germline ends came to 12 bases. Looked up from germline, CDR1 is MGHDK and CDR2 is SYGVNS. This CDR3 contains 16 residues. The CDR3 sequence is CASSDSLGSSNQPQHF. The CDR3 nucleotides read TGTGCCAGCAGTGACTCGCTCGGGAGTAGCAATCAGCCCCAGCATTTT. Complete variable domain (other parts from reference TRBV25-1 and TRBJ1-5): EADIYQTPRYLVIGTGKKITLECSQTMGHDKMYWYQQDPGMELHLIHYSYGVNSTEKGDLSSESTVSRIRTEHFPLTLESARPSHTSQYLCASSDSLGSSNQPQHFGDGTRLSIL.

CDR3 amino acids: CASSLSGYNEQFF. In DNA, the CDR3 is TGTGCCAGCAGCTTGAGTGGCTACAATGAGCAGTTCTTC. The V and J genes are TRBV5-8 and TRBJ2-1; the D is unclear. The CDR3 spans 13 residues. V lost 1 base, J lost 3 bases, and 5 bases lay in between. Germline CDR1 is SGHTS and CDR2 is YDEGEE.

The chain carries TRBV19 and TRBJ2-7; D unclear. CDR3 length: 14 amino acids. Per the germline V gene, CDR1 is LNHDA and CDR2 is SQIVND (reference sequence). V lost 4 bases and J lost 5, with 15 bases in between. The CDR3 nucleotides read TGTGCCAGTAGTAGGGATCATTTGGCGGACGAGCAGTACTTC. Translating gives CASSRDHLADEQYF.

The V call is TRBV27, the J call TRBJ1-2; tentatively, D is TRBD1 (5 bases). Trimming left V 4 bases short and J 4 bases short, with 16 bases between. The CDR3 spans 15 residues. The germline V gene has CDR1 MNHEY and CDR2 SMNVEV (reference sequence). The CDR3, as DNA: TGTGCCAGCAGTTCCACCCCCCCGGGGGGCTATGGCTACACCTTC. It is translated as CASSSTPPGGYGYTF.

This chain uses TRBV7-2 with TRBJ2-1; 12 bases align to TRBD2. The CDR3 has 19 amino acids. With V trimmed by 2 bases and J by 0 bases, 8 bases remained unmatched. Germline V gene data show CDR1 as SGHTA and CDR2 as FQGNSA. CDR3 loop: CASSLRRLAGVRSYNEQFF. DNA for the CDR3: TGTGCCAGCAGCTTACGTAGACTAGCGGGGGTTCGCTCCTACAATGAGCAGTTCTTC. Combining the CDR3 with reference TRBV7-2 and TRBJ2-1 gives the whole variable domain GAGVSQSPSNKVTEKGKDVELRCDPISGHTALYWYRQSLGQGLEFLIYFQGNSAPDKSGLPSDRFSAERTGGSVSTLTIQRTQQEDSAVYLCASSLRRLAGVRSYNEQFFGPGTRLTVL.

For this clone: The sample holds other DNA sequences that translate to the same CDR3. This chain joins TRBV4-3 and TRBJ2-1; maybe TRBD2 (6 bases). V gave up 3 bases and J gave up 4 bases, with 16 bases separating them. Germline CDR1 is LGHNA and CDR2 is YSLEER. This CDR3 is 16 amino acids long. CDR3: CASSQEGSGSYNEQFF. CDR3 bases: TGCGCCAGCAGCCAGGAAGGTAGCGGATCTTACAATGAGCAGTTCTTC.

J is TRBJ2-3 and V is TRBV9; D is unresolved. The CDR3 has 17 residues. The V end was cut by 3 bases, the J end by 0 bases, with 17 bases between. Germline V gene data show CDR1 as SGDLS and CDR2 as YYNGEE. CDR3: CASSADTWGTSTDTQYF. CDR3 coding DNA: TGTGCCAGCAGCGCTGATACATGGGGTACGAGCACAGATACGCAGTATTTT.

The J gene is TRBJ1-5, the V gene TRBV5-1; a weak D match, TRBD1 (5 bases). This CDR3 comprises 15 residues. Per germline, CDR1 SGHRS and CDR2 YFSETQ. Trimming removed 0 bases at V and 7 bases at J, with 14 bases between. The CDR3 sequence: CASSLDGSGTQPQHF. The CDR3 region has the DNA TGCGCCAGCAGCTTGGATGGGTCAGGGACCCAGCCCCAGCATTTT.

The rearrangement uses TRBV7-2 and TRBJ2-7, with TRBD1 identical over 7 bases. The CDR3 has 16 residues. J gave up 4 bases and V 1 base, and 10 bases lay outside the gene matches. The V gene's germline CDR1 is SGHTA and CDR2 FQGNSA. Written as DNA, the CDR3 is TGTGCCAGCAGCTTAGTTCCAGGACAGGCGACTTACGAGCAGTACTTC. This gives the protein CASSLVPGQATYEQYF. Full variable domain (missing parts from reference TRBV7-2 and TRBJ2-7): GAGVSQSPSNKVTEKGKDVELRCDPISGHTALYWYRQSLGQGLEFLIYFQGNSAPDKSGLPSDRFSAERTGGSVSTLTIQRTQQEDSAVYLCASSLVPGQATYEQYFGPGTRLTVT.

The V call is TRBV9, the J call TRBJ2-1, with D perhaps matching TRBD1 or TRBD2 (5 bases each). Germline V gene sequence: CDR1 SGDLS, CDR2 YYNGEE. The V gene lost 5 bases and the J gene lost 9 bases, with 15 bases spanning the gap. The CDR3 runs to 13 residues. CDR3 sequence (DNA): TGTGCCAGCAGTGACGGGACCCCGGCTGAGCAGTTCTTC. Translated: CASSDGTPAEQFF.

J is TRBJ2-7 and V is TRBV9; 7 nucleotides align to TRBD2. CDR3 length equals 14 residues. The germline gives CDR1 SGDLS, CDR2 YYNGEE. V lost 7 bases and J lost 0; bases outside the gene matches: 7. The CDR3 region is CASSGRGSSYEQYF. CDR3 in DNA: TGTGCCAGCTCAGGGCGGGGGAGCTCCTACGAGCAGTACTTC. Full variable domain (remainder filled in from reference TRBV9 and TRBJ2-7): DSGVTQTPKHLITATGQRVTLRCSPRSGDLSVYWYQQSLDQGLQFLIQYYNGEERAKGNILERFSAQQFPDLHSELNLSSLELGDSALYFCASSGRGSSYEQYFGPGTRLTVT.

The chain carries TRBV3-1 (or the pseudogene TRBV3-2) and TRBJ2-7; 7 nucleotides match TRBD1. Germline V gives CDR1 LGHDT, CDR2 YNNKEL (reference sequence). The CDR3 runs 15 residues. V shed 5 bases, J shed 2 bases, and the junction held 9 bases outside the gene matches. The CDR3 is CASSNGQVYTYEQYF. CDR3 DNA sequence: TGTGCCAGCAGCAATGGACAGGTTTACACCTACGAGCAGTACTTC.

The chain uses TRBV9 and TRBJ2-3; weak D call: TRBD2 (6 bases). This CDR3 contains 14 residues. V gave up 4 bases and J gave up 4 bases, with 13 bases separating them. Germline loops: CDR1 SGDLS, CDR2 YYNGEE. The CDR3 coding sequence is TGTGCCAGCAGCTCAAGACTAGATTCAGATACGCAGTATTTT. Protein sequence: CASSSRLDSDTQYF.

The chain is built from TRBV3-1 (or the pseudogene TRBV3-2) and TRBJ1-5; D is unresolved. The V end lost 0 bases, the J end lost 5 bases, and 5 bases lay between the germline ends. This CDR3 has 13 residues. Germline V gives CDR1 LGHDT, CDR2 YNNKEL (reference sequence). This chain's CDR3 is CASSQDRYQPQHF. CDR3 in DNA: TGTGCCAGCAGCCAAGATAGGTATCAGCCCCAGCATTTT.

The chain combines TRBV18 with TRBJ2-7; D assignment may be TRBD1 or TRBD2 (6 bases each). The CDR3 covers 15 residues. Germline V gene sequence: CDR1 KGHSH, CDR2 LQKENI. The ends were cut back, 3 bases at V and 6 bases at J, with 18 bases in the middle. CDR3 residues: CASSPGGGPIFEQYF. The CDR3 bases are TGTGCCAGCTCACCGGGTGGGGGGCCCATTTTCGAGCAGTACTTC.

The chain employs TRBV6-2 or TRBV6-3 and TRBJ2-5; D not resolved. The CDR3 extends over 15 amino acids. Trimming stripped 2 bases from V and 10 bases from J, with 20 bases between. Looked up from germline, CDR1 is MNHEY and CDR2 is SVGEGT. CDR3 sequence reads: CASSYPTTPPKGQYF. The CDR3 nucleotides are TGTGCCAGCAGTTACCCTACCACTCCCCCGAAGGGCCAGTACTTC.

The chain recombines TRBV9 with TRBJ1-1; D is possibly TRBD1 (6 bases). The length of the CDR3 is 13 residues. V gave up 3 bases and J gave up 7 bases, with 13 bases separating them. The germline gives CDR1 SGDLS, CDR2 YYNGEE. CDR3: CASSAGGGSEAFF. The DNA for the CDR3 is TGTGCCAGCAGCGCCGGAGGGGGTAGTGAAGCTTTCTTT.

Turning to this clone: Sequence at one end of the junction differs from germline and may be a read error. This chain joins TRBV5-1 and TRBJ2-7, with D possibly matching TRBD1 (5 bases). The length of the CDR3 is 14 residues. CDR1 is SGHRS, CDR2 YFSETQ, per germline. The chain's CDR3 is CASRVGNGAYEQYF. CDR3 in DNA: TGCGCTAGCAGGGTAGGAAATGGGGCGTACGAGCAGTACTTC.

This clone has more than one count but fewer than ten. The chain has TRBV30 and TRBJ1-1; tentative D call: TRBD1 (5 bases). V shed 2 bases and J shed 1 base, with 20 bases lying between them. Germline assignment: CDR1 GTSNPN and CDR2 SVGIG (reference sequence). CDR3 length equals 17 residues. For the CDR3, the DNA is TGTGCCTGGAGTACCTGGGACGGTACCGTTAGGAACACTGAAGCTTTCTTT. Its translation: CAWSTWDGTVRNTEAFF. The variable domain in full, completed from reference TRBV30 and TRBJ1-1, reads SQTIHQWPATLVQPVGSPLSLECTVEGTSNPNLYWYRQAAGRGLQLLFYSVGIGQISSEVPQNLSASRPQDRQFILSSKKLLLSDSGFYLCAWSTWDGTVRNTEAFFGQGTRLTVV.

CDR3 protein: CASKLEGLASYEQYF. For the CDR3, the DNA is TGTGCCAGTAAGTTGGAGGGTTTGGCGTCCTACGAGCAGTACTTC. The chain combines TRBV19 with TRBJ2-7; TRBD2 might be the D (6 bases). Trimming took 7 bases from V and 1 from J, leaving 17 bases between them. Germline V CDR1 and CDR2: LNHDA, SQIVND (reference sequence). The CDR3 is 15 amino acids.

This sequence joins TRBV4-2 and TRBJ1-4; perhaps TRBD1 as D (5 bases). The CDR3 length is 14 residues. The germline V and J ends were trimmed by 4 bases and 3 bases, with 9 bases remaining between them. Germline V gene sequence: CDR1 LGHNA, CDR2 YNFKEQ. CDR3 protein: CASSPGYSNEKLFF. The CDR3 DNA is TGTGCCAGCAGCCCAGGGTACTCTAATGAAAAACTGTTTTTT.

The chain couples TRBV5-1 to TRBJ2-1; the D gene is possibly TRBD1 (5 bases). Trimming removed 9 bases from V and 1 base from J, with 11 bases in between. Germline V CDR1 and CDR2: SGHRS, YFSETQ. This CDR3 contains 13 residues. The CDR3 coding sequence is TGCGCCACTGCGACAGAATCCTACAATGAGCAGTTCTTC. It translates to CATATESYNEQFF.

The chain combines TRBV19 with TRBJ2-1; no clear D. Deletions cut 4 bases from V and 7 bases from J, with 14 bases between. In germline, CDR1 is LNHDA, CDR2 SQIVND (reference sequence). The CDR3 runs to 14 residues. CDR3 loop: CASSSIGYRNEQFF. In DNA, the CDR3 is TGTGCCAGTAGTAGTATAGGGTACAGAAATGAGCAGTTCTTC.

This chain joins TRBV25-1 and TRBJ2-7; unclear D gene. V gave up 5 bases and J gave up 3 bases, with 11 bases separating them. Germline V gene lookup returns CDR1 MGHDK and CDR2 SYGVNS. This CDR3 is 13 amino acids long. The CDR3: CASSPLSLYEQYF. CDR3 DNA sequence: TGTGCCAGCAGTCCTCTATCCCTCTACGAGCAGTACTTC.

V gene TRBV30 combines with J gene TRBJ2-1, with 7 bases identical to TRBD2. V lost 2 bases and J lost 8; bases outside the gene matches: 15. The CDR3 length is 16 residues. CDR1 and CDR2 (germline): GTSNPN, SVGIG (reference sequence). The CDR3 DNA is TGTGCCTGGAGTAGAGCGGGGAAGGGGCTTAGCGATGAGCAGTTCTTC. Protein: CAWSRAGKGLSDEQFF.

This clone was counted only a few times. The V and J genes are TRBV30 and TRBJ2-5; no clear D. CDR1 is GTSNPN, CDR2 SVGIG, per germline (reference sequence). V was cut by 4 bases and J by 3 bases, with 9 bases left in between. The CDR3 has 12 residues. The DNA for the CDR3 is TGTGCCTGGACTCCCGAAAAAGAGACCCAGTACTTC. It specifies CAWTPEKETQYF. Together with reference TRBV30 and TRBJ2-5, the CDR3 gives the full variable domain: SQTIHQWPATLVQPVGSPLSLECTVEGTSNPNLYWYRQAAGRGLQLLFYSVGIGQISSEVPQNLSASRPQDRQFILSSKKLLLSDSGFYLCAWTPEKETQYFGPGTRLLVL.